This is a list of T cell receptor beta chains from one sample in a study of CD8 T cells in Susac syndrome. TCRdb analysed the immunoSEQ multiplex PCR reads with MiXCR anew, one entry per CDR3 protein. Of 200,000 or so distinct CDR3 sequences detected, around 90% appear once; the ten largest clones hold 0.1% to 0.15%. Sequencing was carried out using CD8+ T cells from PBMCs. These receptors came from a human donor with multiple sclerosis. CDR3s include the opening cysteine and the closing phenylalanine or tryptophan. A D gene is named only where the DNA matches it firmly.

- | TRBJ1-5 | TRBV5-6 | TGTGCCAGCAGCTTGGAGGGGGATTCGAGACAGCCCCAGCATTTT | CASSLEGDSRQPQHF
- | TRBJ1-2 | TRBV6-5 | TGTGCCAGCAGTTACTCGATACTCAGCTATGGCTACACCTTC | CASSYSILSYGYTF
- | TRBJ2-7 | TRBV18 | TGTGCCAGCTCATTACGCCTCCGGGACTCCTCCTACGAGCAGTACTTC | CASSLRLRDSSYEQYF
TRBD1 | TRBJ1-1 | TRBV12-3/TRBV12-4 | TGTGCCAGCAGAGCATTGACAGGGGGCACTGAAGCTTTCTTT | CASRALTGGTEAFF
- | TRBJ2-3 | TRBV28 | TGTGCCAGCAGCGGCAGGGACACAGATACGCAGTATTTT | CASSGRDTDTQYF
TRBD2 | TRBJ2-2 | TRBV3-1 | TGTGCCAGCAGCCAACCGGGACTAGTTGTGTCGTCCGGGGAGCTGTTTTTT | CASSQPGLVVSSGELFF
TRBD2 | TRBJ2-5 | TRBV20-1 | TGCAGTGCCCCCCCCTCGGGAGGGCCTAGGATGGAGACCCAGTACTTC | CSAPPSGGPRMETQYF
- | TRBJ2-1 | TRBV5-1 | TGCGCCAGCCGGGTCCAGGGCTACAATGAGCAGTTCTTC | CASRVQGYNEQFF
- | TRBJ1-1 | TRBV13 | TGTGCGTCCCTAACGGGGGGGGACAACACTGAAGCTTTCTTT | CASLTGGDNTEAFF
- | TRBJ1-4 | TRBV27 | TGTGCCAGCAGTTTAACAGCGCTGGGCAGGGTGGGGGAAAAACTGTTTTTT | CASSLTALGRVGEKLFF
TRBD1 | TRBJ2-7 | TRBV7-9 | TGTGCCAGCAGCTCATGGGACAGGACCTACGAGCAGTACTTC | CASSSWDRTYEQYF
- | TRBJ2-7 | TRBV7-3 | TGTGCCAGCAGCTTAGGCGGGGCATTACCCCCTGACGAGCAGTACTTC | CASSLGGALPPDEQYF
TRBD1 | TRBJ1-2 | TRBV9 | TGTGCCAGCAGCGCGCCGGGACAGGGAGACTATGGCTACACCTTC | CASSAPGQGDYGYTF